This note documents a single T cell receptor (beta chain) sequence. In the PCR, 60 Vbeta and 13 Jbeta primers were used. Sequenced by immunoSEQ multiplex PCR; TCRdb stores in-frame clones only, minus some. In the table there are fewer than 250,000 clones, 81% of which are singletons. Healthy individuals who donated bone marrow served as the donors. The data derive from a study of cytomegalovirus exposure and HLA in healthy donors. J gave up 0 bases and V 4 bases, and 3 bases lay outside the gene matches. The CDR3 spans 15 residues. Germline V gives CDR1 SGHRS, CDR2 YFSETQ. Sequenced input: PBMCs. The receptor was derived from a young man in good health and CMV-seronegative. The rearrangement uses TRBV5-1 and TRBJ2-7; TRBD2 aligns across 11 bases. CDR3 nucleotides: TGCGCCAGCAGCCTTAGCGGGAGGGCCTCCTACGAGCAGTACTTC. This gives the protein CASSLSGRASYEQYF.